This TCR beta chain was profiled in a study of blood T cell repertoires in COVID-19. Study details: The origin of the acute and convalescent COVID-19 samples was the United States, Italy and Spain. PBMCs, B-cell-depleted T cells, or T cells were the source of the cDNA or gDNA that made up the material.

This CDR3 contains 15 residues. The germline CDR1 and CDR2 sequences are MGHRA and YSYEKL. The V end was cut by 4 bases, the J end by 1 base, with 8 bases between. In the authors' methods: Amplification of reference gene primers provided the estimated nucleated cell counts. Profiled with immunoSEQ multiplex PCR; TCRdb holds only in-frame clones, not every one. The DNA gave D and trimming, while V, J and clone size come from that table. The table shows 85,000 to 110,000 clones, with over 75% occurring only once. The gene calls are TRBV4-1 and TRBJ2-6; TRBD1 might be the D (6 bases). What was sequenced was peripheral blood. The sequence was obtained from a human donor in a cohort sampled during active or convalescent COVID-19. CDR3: CASSLQGSGANVLTF. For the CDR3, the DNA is TGCGCCAGCAGCCTTCAGGGGTCTGGGGCCAACGTCCTGACTTTC.